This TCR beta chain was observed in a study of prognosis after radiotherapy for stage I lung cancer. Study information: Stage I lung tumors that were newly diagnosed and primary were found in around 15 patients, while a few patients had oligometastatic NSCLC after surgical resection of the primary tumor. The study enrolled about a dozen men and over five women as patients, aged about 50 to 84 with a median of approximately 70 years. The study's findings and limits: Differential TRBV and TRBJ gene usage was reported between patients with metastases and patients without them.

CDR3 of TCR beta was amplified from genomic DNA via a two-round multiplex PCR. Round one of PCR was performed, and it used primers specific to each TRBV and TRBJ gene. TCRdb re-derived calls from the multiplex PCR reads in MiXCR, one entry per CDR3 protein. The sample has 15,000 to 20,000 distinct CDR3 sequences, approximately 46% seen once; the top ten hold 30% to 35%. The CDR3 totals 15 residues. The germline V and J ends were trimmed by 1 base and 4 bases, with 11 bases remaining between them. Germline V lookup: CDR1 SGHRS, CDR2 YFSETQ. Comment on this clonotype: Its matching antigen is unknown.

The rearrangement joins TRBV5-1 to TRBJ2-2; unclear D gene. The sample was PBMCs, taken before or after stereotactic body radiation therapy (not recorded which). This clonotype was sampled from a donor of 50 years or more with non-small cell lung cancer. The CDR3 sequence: CASSLTTMGTGELFF. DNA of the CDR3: TGCGCCAGCAGCTTGACAACTATGGGCACCGGGGAGCTGTTTTTT.